This TCR beta chain came from a study of early T cells in non-severe SARS-CoV-2 infection. Whole-study results and caveats: Matching with VDJdb favored anti-spike CD8 responses (missing private and CD4 specificities).

This CDR3 is built from 16 residues. Germline loops: CDR1 DFQATT, CDR2 SNEGSKA (reference sequence). Deletions cut 6 bases from V and 8 bases from J, with 26 bases between. This clonotype has at least ten counts. Its specificity is unknown. Individually, cDNA molecules had unique molecular identifiers attached to them. TCRdb re-called the 5' RACE reads with MiXCR, one entry per CDR3 protein. The data contain 75,000 to 100,000 distinct CDR3 sequences, about 15% of them singletons. This sequence originates from an adult who was a healthcare worker with PCR-confirmed SARS-CoV-2 infection or an uninfected control (not recorded which). Material: whole blood. This chain uses TRBV20-1 with TRBJ2-1; D might be TRBD1 or TRBD2, each matching 5 bases. The CDR3 DNA reads TGCAGTGCCGCCTACAGCGGCGTAAGTACAGGTGATGAGCAGTTCTTC. This sequence encodes CSAAYSGVSTGDEQFF.